In its sample, the clone carrying this TCR beta chain was seen many times. The antigen is unknown. Duration under 3 months, a NOSPECS grade of at least 4, and a Clinical Activity Score of at least 3 characterized the ophthalmopathy patients. Any patient presenting with uncontrolled infection, other autoimmune disease, pregnancy or lactation was left out. This entry belongs to a study of T cells in Graves' hyperthyroidism and ophthalmopathy. For the study at large: The blood sample was taken at first diagnosis, before treatment began.

There were TCR beta CDR3 regions amplified from RNA transcripts. The HTBI primer set was used in a first-round RT-PCR of the TCR CDR3. TCRdb re-called the multiplex PCR reads through MiXCR, storing one row per CDR3 protein. This table has around 290,000 distinct CDR3 sequences, around 15% appearing once. General study results and limits: Separation of ophthalmopathy from stable hyperthyroidism was achieved by a 13 V-J model.

The V gene's germline CDR1 is SGHKS and CDR2 YYEKEE (reference sequence). V was shortened by 1 base and J by 4 bases, with 9 bases between the two germline ends. The CDR3 runs 15 residues. Sequenced sample: blood. The chain recombines TRBV5-5 with TRBJ1-6, with D perhaps matching TRBD1 (5 bases). This TCR was recovered from a woman aged 60-70 years with Graves' ophthalmopathy. The DNA of the CDR3 is TGTGCCAGCAGCTTGCGTCAGGGTTATAATTCACCCCTCCACTTT. Translated: CASSLRQGYNSPLHF.